A selection of T cell receptor beta chains follows, all from one sample in a study of cytomegalovirus exposure and HLA in healthy donors. Clones were read by immunoSEQ multiplex PCR, and TCRdb kept only the in-frame ones, dropping some. The table lists about 62,000 clones, 65% to 80% of them singletons, with less than 7% in the top ten. The specimen sequenced was PBMCs. Every receptor here comes from a woman aged 30 to 39 in good health and CMV-seronegative. The CDR3 runs from the conserved cysteine through the conserved F or W. Each record gives: CDR3 protein, CDR3 DNA, clone size, D gene, V gene, J gene. The D gene is left open where the match is weak. Size tells how often a clone was seen (once, few, many) or the class of an expanded clone, and some rows leave it out.

CSSTRAVQASGVNYEQYF	TGTTCCAGCACCCGGGCGGTCCAGGCTAGCGGGGTTAACTACGAGCAGTACTTC	NA	TRBD2	TRBV7-9	TRBJ2-7
CASPRERRETQYF	TGTGCCAGCCCCCGAGAGAGGAGGGAGACCCAGTACTTC	NA	NA	TRBV27	TRBJ2-5
CAWSVGQQPNTIYF	TGTGCCTGGAGTGTGGGGCAGCAGCCTAACACCATATATTTT	NA	NA	TRBV30	TRBJ1-3
CASSPRGQGGQPQHF	TGTGCCAGCAGCCCTCGGGGACAGGGGGGTCAGCCCCAGCATTTT	NA	TRBD1	TRBV7-2	TRBJ1-5
CASSQGAEQFF	TGTGCCAGCAGCCAAGGAGCTGAGCAGTTCTTC	few	NA	TRBV4-2	TRBJ2-1
CATSVRDRGNQPQHF	TGTGCCACCAGCGTCCGGGACAGGGGCAATCAGCCCCAGCATTTT	few	TRBD1	TRBV15	TRBJ1-5
CASSPTGGDGNTIYF	TGTGCCAGCTCACCAACAGGGGGCGACGGAAACACCATATATTTT	few	TRBD1	TRBV18	TRBJ1-3
CASSLALTAGYGYTF	TGTGCCAGCAGCTTAGCGCTTACCGCGGGGTATGGCTACACCTTC	NA	NA	TRBV7-9	TRBJ1-2
CAWSGRLYNYGYTF	TGTGCCTGGAGTGGAAGACTCTATAACTATGGCTACACCTTC	NA	NA	TRBV30	TRBJ1-2
CASSDTYTDTQYF	TGTGCCAGTAGCGACACCTACACAGATACGCAGTATTTT	NA	NA	TRBV19	TRBJ2-3
CASTDRGLIGELFF	TGTGCCAGCACCGACAGGGGGCTGATCGGGGAGCTGTTTTTT	NA	TRBD1	TRBV28	TRBJ2-2
CAWTSGASSYNEQFF	TGTGCCTGGACTAGCGGAGCCTCCTCCTACAATGAGCAGTTCTTC	NA	TRBD2	TRBV30	TRBJ2-1
CASSSSVEQPQHF	TGTGCCAGCAGCAGTTCGGTAGAGCAGCCCCAGCATTTT	NA	NA	TRBV7-9	TRBJ1-5
CASSAGQGTYNEQFF	TGTGCCAGCTCGGCGGGACAGGGGACCTACAATGAGCAGTTCTTC	NA	TRBD1	TRBV18	TRBJ2-1
CASSQDTVGYTF	TGCGCCAGCAGCCAAGATACGGTTGGCTACACCTTC	NA	NA	TRBV4-1	TRBJ1-2
CASSPKQGASDTQYF	TGTGCCAGCTCACCTAAACAGGGGGCCTCAGATACGCAGTATTTT	once	TRBD1	TRBV18	TRBJ2-3
CASSLDRGGGYTF	TGTGCCAGCAGCTTAGACAGGGGTGGTGGCTACACCTTC	NA	TRBD1	TRBV9	TRBJ1-2
CAGSYREGDTQYF	TGTGCCGGCAGTTACCGGGAAGGAGATACGCAGTATTTT	NA	NA	TRBV6-5	TRBJ2-3
CASSFRGVRSRADTQYF	TGCGCCAGCAGCTTCAGGGGGGTACGTTCTCGAGCAGATACGCAGTATTTT	NA	NA	TRBV5-1	TRBJ2-3
CASSFASGRALEQFF	TGTGCCAGCAGCTTCGCGAGCGGGAGGGCCCTTGAGCAGTTCTTC	once	TRBD2	TRBV13	TRBJ2-1
CASSFSGPNQPQHF	TGTGCCAGCAGCTTCAGCGGGCCCAATCAGCCCCAGCATTTT	once	NA	TRBV5-6	TRBJ1-5
CASSLVRGKGLSNYGYTF	TGTGCCAGCAGCTTAGTCCGGGGGAAGGGACTGTCTAACTATGGCTACACCTTC	few	NA	TRBV11-2	TRBJ1-2
CASSQEGDYRGELFF	TGCGCCAGCAGCCAAGAGGGGGACTACAGGGGGGAACTGTTTTTT	few	TRBD1	TRBV4-3	TRBJ1-4
CASSRQGNNQPQHF	TGTGCCAGCAGCCGACAGGGCAACAATCAGCCCCAGCATTTT	NA	TRBD1	TRBV14	TRBJ1-5
CASSLGGNTEAFF	TGTGCCAGCAGCTTAGGGGGTAACACTGAAGCTTTCTTT	few	NA	TRBV5-6	TRBJ1-1
CASSAGTDAYEQYF	TGTGCCAGCAGCGCCGGGACAGACGCCTACGAGCAGTACTTC	few	TRBD1	TRBV5-6	TRBJ2-7
CASSSEDRGDGYTF	TGTGCCAGCAGTTCCGAGGACAGGGGGGATGGCTACACCTTC	NA	TRBD1	TRBV6-6	TRBJ1-2